Listed below are T cell receptor beta chains from one sample, sequenced in a study of cytomegalovirus exposure and HLA in healthy donors. Assay: immunoSEQ multiplex PCR; the TCRdb copy retains only in-frame clones and omits some. The repertoire consists of about 59,000 clones, with more than 70% occurring once and the leading ten covering 6.8%. Sample: PBMCs. The receptors were gathered from a man aged 30-40 years in good health and CMV-seropositive. Each CDR3 is given with its conserved first and last residue. Each record gives: D gene, J gene, V gene, clone size, CDR3 protein, CDR3 DNA. The D gene is left open where the match is weak. Expanded clones get a size class; other rows say once, few or many, or leave the size out.

d_call: -
j_call: TRBJ1-1
v_call: TRBV7-2
clone_size: -
cdr3_aa: CASSLDEVGREAFF
cdr3_nt: TGTGCCAGCAGCTTAGATGAAGTGGGGAGAGAAGCTTTCTTT

d_call: -
j_call: TRBJ2-7
v_call: TRBV7-9
clone_size: -
cdr3_aa: CASSLGHLYEQYF
cdr3_nt: TGTGCCAGCAGCTTAGGACACCTCTACGAGCAGTACTTC

d_call: -
j_call: TRBJ1-1
v_call: TRBV4-1
clone_size: -
cdr3_aa: CASSQEHGRETEAFF
cdr3_nt: TGCGCCAGCAGCCAAGAGCACGGGAGGGAAACTGAAGCTTTCTTT

d_call: -
j_call: TRBJ1-1
v_call: TRBV6-5
clone_size: -
cdr3_aa: CASSYRGRDEAFF
cdr3_nt: TGTGCCAGCAGTTACCGGGGAAGAGATGAAGCTTTCTTT

d_call: -
j_call: TRBJ2-7
v_call: TRBV6-5
clone_size: -
cdr3_aa: CASSYYGVEQYF
cdr3_nt: TGTGCCAGCAGTTACTACGGGGTCGAGCAGTACTTC

d_call: -
j_call: TRBJ2-3
v_call: TRBV7-3
clone_size: -
cdr3_aa: CASSSGGEDTQYF
cdr3_nt: TGTGCCAGCAGCTCGGGGGGCGAAGATACGCAGTATTTT

d_call: TRBD2
j_call: TRBJ2-3
v_call: TRBV5-6
clone_size: -
cdr3_aa: CASSSGTSGGSTQYF
cdr3_nt: TGTGCCAGCAGTTCCGGGACTAGCGGGGGGAGCACGCAGTATTTT

d_call: -
j_call: TRBJ2-7
v_call: TRBV4-3
clone_size: -
cdr3_aa: CASSQDRGGRGNEQYF
cdr3_nt: TGCGCCAGCAGCCAAGATCGGGGGGGCAGGGGGAACGAGCAGTACTTC

d_call: TRBD1
j_call: TRBJ2-5
v_call: TRBV6-5
clone_size: -
cdr3_aa: CASRYLRQGHPETQYF
cdr3_nt: TGTGCCAGCAGGTACCTGCGACAGGGACATCCAGAGACCCAGTACTTC

d_call: TRBD1
j_call: TRBJ1-2
v_call: TRBV2
clone_size: -
cdr3_aa: CASSVTGEAYGYTF
cdr3_nt: TGTGCCAGCAGCGTGACAGGGGAGGCCTATGGCTACACCTTC

d_call: -
j_call: TRBJ2-5
v_call: TRBV7-2
clone_size: -
cdr3_aa: CASSRLETQYF
cdr3_nt: TGTGCCAGCAGCCGTCTCGAGACCCAGTACTTC

d_call: TRBD1
j_call: TRBJ1-1
v_call: TRBV28
clone_size: -
cdr3_aa: CASSFTGQGWSGTEAFF
cdr3_nt: TGTGCCAGCAGTTTCACCGGACAGGGATGGTCGGGGACTGAAGCTTTCTTT

d_call: TRBD2
j_call: TRBJ2-7
v_call: TRBV19
clone_size: -
cdr3_aa: CASSIALIGLAGPEQYF
cdr3_nt: TGTGCCAGTAGTATAGCCCTCATCGGGCTAGCGGGGCCCGAGCAGTACTTC

d_call: -
j_call: TRBJ1-5
v_call: TRBV6-5
clone_size: once
cdr3_aa: CASRYSDTPDGPQHF
cdr3_nt: TGTGCCAGCAGATACTCAGACACCCCTGATGGTCCCCAGCATTTT

d_call: -
j_call: TRBJ1-1
v_call: TRBV9
clone_size: -
cdr3_aa: CASIGNTEAFF
cdr3_nt: TGTGCCAGCATCGGGAACACTGAAGCTTTCTTT

d_call: TRBD2
j_call: TRBJ2-1
v_call: TRBV4-2
clone_size: -
cdr3_aa: CASSQSIAGEQFF
cdr3_nt: TGTGCCAGCAGCCAATCAATAGCGGGGGAGCAGTTCTTC

d_call: TRBD1
j_call: TRBJ1-2
v_call: TRBV5-1
clone_size: -
cdr3_aa: CASRSSGTGNYGYTF
cdr3_nt: TGCGCCAGCAGGAGCTCCGGGACAGGGAACTATGGCTACACCTTC

d_call: TRBD2
j_call: TRBJ2-3
v_call: TRBV7-2
clone_size: -
cdr3_aa: CAAGVAGLPKDTQYF
cdr3_nt: TGTGCCGCTGGGGTAGCGGGCCTCCCAAAAGATACGCAGTATTTT

d_call: TRBD1
j_call: TRBJ2-7
v_call: TRBV11-2
clone_size: -
cdr3_aa: CASSPPGQAYEQYF
cdr3_nt: TGTGCCAGCAGCCCACCAGGACAGGCTTACGAGCAGTACTTC

d_call: TRBD1
j_call: TRBJ2-7
v_call: TRBV25-1
clone_size: -
cdr3_aa: CATQGASSYEQYF
cdr3_nt: TGTGCCACACAGGGGGCTAGCTCCTACGAGCAGTACTTC

d_call: TRBD1
j_call: TRBJ1-2
v_call: TRBV7-2
clone_size: -
cdr3_aa: CASSRDRGANYGYTF
cdr3_nt: TGTGCCAGCAGCCGGGACAGGGGAGCTAACTATGGCTACACCTTC

d_call: TRBD1
j_call: TRBJ2-7
v_call: TRBV27
clone_size: -
cdr3_aa: CASSGQGPYEQYF
cdr3_nt: TGTGCCAGCAGTGGACAGGGTCCCTACGAGCAGTACTTC

d_call: -
j_call: TRBJ1-1
v_call: TRBV2
clone_size: -
cdr3_aa: CASNIDSSSTEAFF
cdr3_nt: TGTGCCAGCAACATCGACAGTAGTAGCACTGAAGCTTTCTTT

d_call: TRBD1
j_call: TRBJ2-3
v_call: TRBV7-9
clone_size: -
cdr3_aa: CASSLRQGSEDTQYF
cdr3_nt: TGTGCCAGCAGCTTACGACAGGGGAGTGAGGATACGCAGTATTTT